Each of the 14 T cell receptor beta chains below was sequenced from the same sample in a study of blood T cell repertoires in COVID-19. Using immunoSEQ multiplex PCR, the repertoire was profiled, and TCRdb retains in-frame clones only, with some absent. In the table there are 30,000 to 40,000 clones, 90% to 95% of which are singletons. Sequences were obtained from peripheral blood. The receptors shown here come from a man in his fifties or sixties with active COVID-19.

The CDR3 DNA is TGTGCCACCAGCAGAGGGGGACAGGGCGGTTCACCCCTCCACTTT. It codes for CATSRGGQGGSPLHF. This chain joins TRBV15 and TRBJ1-6; 9 positions match TRBD1. Germline values: CDR1 LNHNV, CDR2 YYDKDF (reference sequence). V trimming: 1 base; J trimming: 9 bases; junction bases outside the gene matches: 4. The CDR3 runs to 15 residues.

The genes are TRBV21-1 and TRBJ2-3; no DNA check was done on the table's D call, TRBD1. TRBV21-1 is termed a pseudogene. CDR3 length: 19 amino acids. CDR3 protein: CASSKRGQGGPGGADTQYF. CDR3 DNA: TGTGCCAGCAGCAAAAGGGGACAGGGAGGCCCGGGGGGTGCAGATACGCAGTATTTT.

Only one count was recorded for this clone. This rearrangement joins TRBV5-6 to TRBJ2-3; TRBD2 agrees at 9 bases. Germline V gene data show CDR1 as SGHDT and CDR2 as YYEEEE. This CDR3 is built from 15 residues. Losses at the gene ends were 4 bases for V and 6 bases for J; bases not matched to a gene: 9. The CDR3 DNA sequence: TGTGCCAGCAGCCGAGGGTTACTAGCGGGCGATACGCAGTATTTT. As protein: CASSRGLLAGDTQYF.

This clone came up once. The chain employs TRBV9 and TRBJ2-5; 8 positions agree with TRBD1. The V and J ends lost 0 bases and 5 bases, in that order; junction bases with no gene match: 9. The CDR3 is made up of 16 amino acids. CDR1 SGDLS and CDR2 YYNGEE come from the germline V gene. The CDR3 DNA reads as TGTGCCAGCAGCGTAGGAAGGGGACAGGCGGGGGAGACCCAGTACTTC. This encodes CASSVGRGQAGETQYF.

This chain joins TRBV9 and TRBJ2-1, with TRBD2 matching over 7 bases. V dropped 1 base and J dropped 0; count of bases not matched to a gene: 13. The CDR3 has 19 amino acids. Germline-derived CDR1 and CDR2 are SGDLS and YYNGEE. CDR3 protein: CASSVYSGDGGSSYNEQFF. As DNA, the CDR3 is TGTGCCAGCAGCGTATACTCTGGGGACGGGGGGAGCTCCTACAATGAGCAGTTCTTC.

This chain uses TRBV6-5 with TRBJ2-2; 9 nucleotides agree with TRBD2. The CDR3 length is 13 residues. CDR1 is MNHEY and CDR2 is SVGAGI in the germline V gene. Unmatched junction bases numbered 3, after V lost 7 bases and J lost 6 bases. The CDR3 here is CASTRGGAGELFF. The CDR3 DNA is TGTGCCAGCACGCGCGGGGGGGCCGGGGAGCTGTTTTTT.

The rearrangement joins TRBV11-3 to TRBJ2-2; 8 bases match TRBD1. The CDR3 length is 14 residues. Losses at the gene ends were 5 bases for V and 8 bases for J; bases not matched to a gene: 7. Germline V gene lookup returns CDR1 SGHNT and CDR2 YENEEA. CDR3 in DNA: TGTGCCAGCAGCCCCGCGACAGGGGTTGGGGAGCTGTTTTTT. Its protein is CASSPATGVGELFF. The full variable domain, with the rest looked up from reference TRBV11-3 and TRBJ2-2, is EAGVVQSPRYKIIEKKQPVAFWCNPISGHNTLYWYLQNLGQGPELLIRYENEEAVDDSQLPKDRFSAERLKGVDSTLKIQPAELGDSAVYLCASSPATGVGELFFGEGSRLTVL.

The chain uses TRBV5-1 and TRBJ1-1; 7 nucleotides align to TRBD1. The CDR3 spans 14 residues. Germline values: CDR1 SGHRS, CDR2 YFSETQ. Trimming took 1 base from V and 5 from J; bases not matched to a gene: 5. CDR3 bases: TGCGCCAGCAGCTTGACAGGGGCGGGGACTGAAGCTTTCTTT. It yields the protein CASSLTGAGTEAFF.

The chain is built from TRBV9 and TRBJ1-6; 7 bases align to TRBD1. Germline CDR1 SGDLS, CDR2 YYNGEE. With V trimmed by 0 bases and J by 13 bases, 7 bases remained unmatched. This CDR3 spans 14 amino acids. CDR3 protein: CASSVGAGGDPLHF. The CDR3 coding sequence is TGTGCCAGCAGCGTAGGGGCAGGGGGTGATCCCCTCCACTTT.

The chain combines TRBV18 with TRBJ2-3; D is perhaps TRBD1 (5 bases). The CDR3 totals 16 residues. Trimming removed 2 bases from V and 4 bases from J, with 16 bases in between. CDR1 is KGHSH and CDR2 is LQKENI in the germline V gene. The CDR3 loop is CASSPRGGAIADTQYF. The CDR3 DNA is TGTGCCAGCTCACCAAGAGGTGGGGCAATCGCAGATACGCAGTATTTT.

As for this clone: No DNA is shown, since the ends of the CDR3 on it are uncertain; the CDR3 is the one TCRdb lists. The rearrangement uses TRBV7-3 and TRBJ1-3. The germline V gene has CDR1 SGHTA and CDR2 FQGTGA. The CDR3 is 22 residues long, counting both termini. CDR3 in amino acids: CASSILWKHHIFWRGKLATIYF.

This chain links TRBV5-1 with TRBJ2-1; D perhaps matches TRBD2 (5 bases). V was trimmed by 1 base and J by 5 bases, leaving 10 bases between them. CDR1 is SGHRS, CDR2 YFSETQ, per germline. The CDR3 is 14 amino acids. The DNA of the CDR3 is TGCGCCAGCAGCTTGAATTGGGGAGACAATGAGCAGTTCTTC. It encodes CASSLNWGDNEQFF.

This chain joins TRBV6-1 and TRBJ1-6; a possible D gene is TRBD1 (6 bases). Germline V gene data show CDR1 as MNHNS and CDR2 as SASEGT. The CDR3 runs to 16 residues. V was pared by 2 bases and J by 9 bases, with 17 bases between. In DNA, the CDR3 is TGTGCCAGCAGTGAAACTTCAGGGGTACCGGTTTCACCCCTCCACTTT. It yields the protein CASSETSGVPVSPLHF.

This clone is a singleton in its sample. V gene TRBV3-1 (or the pseudogene TRBV3-2) combines with J gene TRBJ2-7; TRBD2 matches at 12 bases. V lost 1 base to trimming and J lost 5 bases; unmatched junction nucleotides: 3. The CDR3 has 15 amino acids. Germline V gene sequence: CDR1 LGHDT, CDR2 YNNKEL (reference sequence). CDR3 DNA: TGTGCCAGCAGCCAAGGGACTAGCGGGGTAGACGAGCAGTACTTC. It translates to CASSQGTSGVDEQYF.